The 8 T cell receptor beta chains given below trace back to one sample, sequenced in a study of identical twins. TCRdb fed the 5' RACE reads into MiXCR, producing one record per CDR3 protein. The data contain approximately 600,000 distinct CDR3 sequences, 7% to 7.5% of them singletons. In addition, the sample was reused for a study of yellow fever vaccine responses in identical twins.

Sequencing was performed on PBMCs. The receptor set was obtained from a woman between 18 and 29 years old in good health.

This clonotype was detected only a few times. This sequence joins TRBV5-5 and TRBJ2-3, with a possible D match to TRBD1 (6 bases). This CDR3 region has 17 residues. Germline CDR1 is SGHKS and CDR2 is YYEKEE (reference sequence). V was shortened by 0 bases and J by 2 bases, with 16 bases between the two germline ends. The CDR3, as DNA: TGTGCCAGCAGCTTGGATCCTTGGGGGCCGTCCACAGATACGCAGTATTTT. Translating it yields CASSLDPWGPSTDTQYF.

This clonotype was observed many times. The chain employs TRBV25-1 and TRBJ2-2; 10 bases fit TRBD1. This CDR3 comprises 15 residues. CDR1 and CDR2 (germline): MGHDK, SYGVNS. V dropped 2 bases and J dropped 4; count of bases not matched to a gene: 1. This chain's CDR3 is CASSEDRGPTGELFF. CDR3 bases: TGTGCCAGCAGTGAAGACAGGGGGCCCACCGGGGAGCTGTTTTTT.

This clonotype was seen at least ten times. The chain uses TRBV20-1 and TRBJ2-7; TRBD2 matches at 7 bases. The CDR3 runs 13 residues. From germline, CDR1 is DFQATT and CDR2 SNEGSKA (reference sequence). The ends lost 1 base at V and 3 bases at J; junction bases unmatched: 3. The CDR3 DNA follows: TGCAGTGCTAGAGCCGGGACTAACTACGAGCAGTACGTC. It translates to CSARAGTNYEQYV.

This clonotype has just a few counts. The chain is built from TRBV2 and TRBJ2-2; 13 positions match TRBD2. V was clipped by 8 bases and J by 4 bases; unmatched bases: 7. Germline CDR1 reads SNHLY; CDR2 reads FYNNEI. The CDR3 spans 16 residues. CDR3 DNA sequence: TGTGCCAGCGGAGGACTAGCGGGAGCGCCCACCGGGGAGCTGTTTTTT. Its protein is CASGGLAGAPTGELFF.

This clonotype was observed a few times. The CDR3 protein is CASSPAEAGTDTQYF. CDR3 in DNA: TGTGCCAGCAGTCCAGCGGAGGCGGGGACAGATACGCAGTATTTT. The chain recombines TRBV28 with TRBJ2-3; tentatively, D is TRBD2 (6 bases). Trimming shortened V by 5 bases and J by 3 bases, and 15 bases separated the two germline ends. The CDR3 is 15 amino acids. Germline V gives CDR1 MDHEN, CDR2 SYDVKM.

The chain has TRBV12-3 or TRBV12-4 and TRBJ1-3, with D hard to call. The CDR3 has 15 residues. Trimming removed 1 base at V and 0 bases at J, with 7 bases between. The CDR3 reads CASSLGASSGNTIYF. The CDR3 bases are TGTGCCAGCAGTTTAGGGGCCTCCTCTGGAAACACCATATATTTT.

This clonotype was recorded many times. V is TRBV3-1 and J is TRBJ2-7; unclear D gene. The length of the CDR3 is 15 residues. V dropped 4 bases and J dropped 2 bases, with 15 bases sitting between them. Germline loops: CDR1 LGHDT, CDR2 YNNKEL (reference sequence). CDR3 loop: CASSPTLGVPYEQYF. In DNA form, the CDR3 reads TGTGCCAGCAGCCCAACTCTCGGCGTACCCTACGAGCAGTACTTC.

This chain links TRBV12-3 or TRBV12-4 with TRBJ1-1, with a weak D call TRBD1 (6 bases). The CDR3 extends over 15 amino acids. V was shortened by 4 bases and J by 4 bases, with 16 bases between the two germline ends. This CDR3 reads CASSSRQAIGTEAFF. Written as DNA, the CDR3 is TGTGCCAGCAGTTCCCGACAGGCTATCGGCACTGAAGCTTTCTTT.